The sequence of this TCR beta chain was determined in a study of shared clonotypes between healthy human individuals. Assay used: immunoSEQ multiplex PCR; TCRdb lists only in-frame clones, some missing. The sample shows under 1,100,000 clones, around 75% of them seen only once. The length of the CDR3 is 14 residues. Trimming removed 1 base from V and 8 bases from J; junction bases left unmatched: 3. Germline V lookup: CDR1 SGHNT, CDR2 YENEEA. The genes are TRBV11-3 and TRBJ2-1; 9 bases agree with TRBD2. Sequencing was carried out using memory CD4+ T cells sorted from blood. The subset here: CD45RA-negative fraction. This clonotype was sampled from a man younger than 35 in good health. The CDR3 DNA follows: TGTGCCAGCAGCTTAGGTAGCGGGAGAGATGAGCAGTTCTTC. This gives the protein CASSLGSGRDEQFF.